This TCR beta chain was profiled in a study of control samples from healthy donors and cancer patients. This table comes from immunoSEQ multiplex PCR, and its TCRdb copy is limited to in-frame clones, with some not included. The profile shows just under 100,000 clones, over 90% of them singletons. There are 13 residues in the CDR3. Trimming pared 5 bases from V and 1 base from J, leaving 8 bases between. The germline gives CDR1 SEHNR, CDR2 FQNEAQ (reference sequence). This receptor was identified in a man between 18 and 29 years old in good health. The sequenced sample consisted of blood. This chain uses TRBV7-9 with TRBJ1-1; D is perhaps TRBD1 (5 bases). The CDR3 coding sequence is TGTGCCAGCAGCAACAGGAAGAACACTGAAGCTTTCTTT. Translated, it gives CASSNRKNTEAFF.